Listed here are 6 T cell receptor beta chains from one sample, sequenced in a study of vaccination and CD4 T cells after COVID-19 (dated by TCRdb to between 2020 and 2023). The library was produced with PCR. Instrument on record: Illumina iSeq 100. At the Johns Hopkins FTIC core, DNA from the cultured CD4+ T cells underwent TCR sequencing with the Oncomine TCR Beta short-read assay. TCRdb trimmed the raw reads at Q25, called clones with MiXCR and kept productive beta chains. Rows with a matching CDR3 protein are joined into one entry that keeps the most common DNA and genes. The sample includes about 21,000 distinct CDR3 sequences, with 35% to 45% observed a single time. The top ten clonotypes cover roughly 9.9% of the sample. In light of the paper, this sample's time point label describes: late sampling 161 to 241 days after vaccination in three convalescent patients. According to the study, the label for this sample's treatment or condition signals: roughly 11-day PBMC culture with coronavirus spike peptide pools or control peptides (ViraFEST assay).

These TCRs' antigens remain unknown. The source material was CD4+ T cells from blood, cultured in vitro, sampled about 7 months after SARS-CoV-2 vaccination. These TCRs come from a human donor who had recovered from COVID-19.

This clonotype has just one count. Here the CDR3 reads CASSLTTAQPQHF. In DNA form, the CDR3 reads TGTGCCAGCAGCTTGACGACTGCTCAGCCCCAGCATTTT. The chain has TRBV5-5 and TRBJ1-5; D ambiguous. The CDR3 is 13 amino acids. The V gene lost 1 base and the J gene lost 6 bases, with 8 bases spanning the gap. Per the germline V gene, CDR1 is SGHKS and CDR2 is YYEKEE (reference sequence). The full variable domain, in which reference TRBV5-5 and TRBJ1-5 provide the parts outside the CDR3, is DAGVTQSPTHLIKTRGQQVTLRCSPISGHKSVSWYQQVLGQGPQFIFQYYEKEERGRGNFPDRFSARQFPNYSSELNVNALLLGDSALYLCASSLTTAQPQHFGDGTRLSIL.

This chain joins TRBV29-1 and TRBJ2-7, with 10 bases aligning to TRBD2. The CDR3 runs to 13 residues. Germline V gene data show CDR1 as SQVTM and CDR2 as ANQGSEA. With V trimmed by 7 bases and J by 0 bases, 3 bases remained unmatched. The CDR3 spells CSARTSGSYEQYF. In DNA, the CDR3 is TGCAGCGCCCGGACTAGCGGCTCCTACGAGCAGTACTTC.

V gene TRBV10-3 combines with J gene TRBJ2-5; D is unclear. There are 16 residues in the CDR3. V was trimmed by 0 bases and J by 3 bases, leaving 14 bases between them. Per germline, CDR1 ENHRY and CDR2 SYGVKD. The CDR3 reads CAISESIGVGEETQYF. DNA for the CDR3: TGTGCCATCAGTGAGTCGATTGGGGTTGGCGAAGAGACCCAGTACTTC.

The rearrangement uses TRBV6-1 and TRBJ1-6; TRBD1 is a possible D gene (5 bases). CDR3 size: 14 residues. CDR1 is MNHNS, CDR2 SASEGT, per germline. The germline V and J ends were trimmed by 1 base and 9 bases, with 10 bases remaining between them. CDR3 sequence reads: CASSEGRVISPLHF. DNA of the CDR3: TGTGCCAGCAGTGAAGGCAGGGTGATTTCACCCCTCCACTTT.

The gene calls are TRBV15 and TRBJ2-7; D possibly corresponds to TRBD2 (6 bases). Germline V gene lookup returns CDR1 LNHNV and CDR2 YYDKDF (reference sequence). The CDR3 consists of 14 residues. Trimming stripped 4 bases from V and 3 bases from J, with 13 bases between. The CDR3 loop is CATSTGSFVYEQYF. The CDR3 DNA reads as TGTGCCACCAGCACCGGGAGTTTTGTCTACGAGCAGTACTTC.

This sequence joins TRBV24-1 and TRBJ2-1; 13 nucleotides match TRBD2. CDR1 KGHDR and CDR2 SFDVKD come from the germline V gene. The CDR3 extends over 16 amino acids. Trimming took 4 bases from V and 2 from J; bases not matched to a gene: 1. Here the CDR3 DNA reads TGTGCCACCAGTGACACTAGCGGGAGGGCCTACAATGAGCAGTTCTTC. This translates into CATSDTSGRAYNEQFF.